The 27 T cell receptor beta chains in this list originate from one sample, sequenced in a study of T-cell memory formation after mild COVID-19. TCRdb used MiXCR to reprocess the 5' RACE reads, holding one entry per CDR3 protein. In the table there are roughly 400,000 distinct CDR3 sequences, 20% to 30% of which are singletons. Specimen: PBMCs or a T cell subset sorted from them (not recorded which). These receptors all stem from an adult woman who had mild COVID-19 (a few samples of this study predate the infection). Cell type and time point are not known.

This sequence joins TRBV9 and TRBJ2-7; the match to TRBD2 covers 7 bases. Germline CDR1 reads SGDLS; CDR2 reads YYNGEE. Unmatched junction bases numbered 6, after V lost 1 base and J lost 5 bases. CDR3 length equals 14 residues. Here the CDR3 DNA reads TGTGCCAGCAGCGTACGGACTAGAAGCGACGAGCAGTACTTC. Translated: CASSVRTRSDEQYF.

V usage is TRBV10-3 and J usage is TRBJ2-1, with 7 bases that match TRBD2. V trimming: 10 bases; J trimming: 0 bases; junction bases outside the gene matches: 9. The CDR3 covers 15 residues. Germline lookup yields CDR1 ENHRY and CDR2 SYGVKD. CDR3 region: CATLPSGPSYNEQFF. As DNA, the CDR3 is TGTGCCACCCTCCCTAGCGGACCCTCCTACAATGAGCAGTTCTTC.

The chain carries TRBV12-3 or TRBV12-4 and TRBJ2-7, with a tentative D call TRBD1 (6 bases). V lost 4 bases and J lost 2, with 12 bases in between. The CDR3 is 14 residues long. The CDR3 DNA follows: TGTGCCAGCAGTTCCCAGGGGCTTGCCTACGAGCAGTACTTC. Its translation is CASSSQGLAYEQYF.

V and J are TRBV27 and TRBJ2-5, with a weak D call TRBD2 (6 bases). The CDR3 extends over 14 amino acids. Trimming took off 11 bases at V and 3 bases at J, with 19 bases between the two ends. Germline CDR1 and CDR2: MNHEY and SMNVEV (reference sequence). The CDR3, as DNA: TGTGCCTCCGCTCCGGCGGGAATGGAAGAGACCCAGTACTTC. Translating it yields CASAPAGMEETQYF.

The chain is built from TRBV6-2 or TRBV6-3 and TRBJ2-1, with TRBD2 identical over 14 bases. Germline V gene data show CDR1 as MNHEY and CDR2 as SVGEGT. The CDR3 loop spans 17 amino acids. J gave up 12 bases and V 4 bases, and 14 bases lay outside the gene matches. DNA of the CDR3: TGTGCCAGCAGTTCGTTAACCGGGACTAGCGGGAGTACAAGGCAGTTCTTC. This gives the protein CASSSLTGTSGSTRQFF.

The J gene is TRBJ2-7, the V gene TRBV6-5, with D possibly TRBD1 on 6 matching bases. From germline, CDR1 is MNHEY and CDR2 SVGAGI. The CDR3 has 13 residues. The V gene lost 2 bases and the J gene lost 3 bases, with 8 bases spanning the gap. CDR3 bases: TGTGCCAGCAGTTACCGGACAGACTACGAGCAGTACTTC. Amino acids: CASSYRTDYEQYF.

This clonotype has only a few counts. The gene calls are TRBV12-3 or TRBV12-4 and TRBJ2-7; TRBD2 matches at 7 bases. Germline trimming cut 5 bases from V and 6 bases from J; bases unmatched to any gene: 7. The CDR3 length is 13 residues. CDR3 DNA sequence: TGTGCCAGCAGTGACCGGACTAGTTTCGAGCAGTACTTC. Protein sequence: CASSDRTSFEQYF.

V gene TRBV5-4 combines with J gene TRBJ1-1; no clear D gene. V was shortened by 2 bases and J by 3 bases, with 17 bases between the two germline ends. The CDR3 consists of 16 residues. The germline gives CDR1 SGHNT, CDR2 YYREEE (reference sequence). This CDR3 is CASSFGRLYPDTEAFF. The CDR3 DNA sequence: TGTGCCAGCAGCTTCGGACGGCTCTATCCGGACACTGAAGCTTTCTTT.

This rearrangement joins TRBV7-9 to TRBJ2-1, with 10 bases lining up with TRBD2. The germline CDR1 and CDR2 sequences are SEHNR and FQNEAQ (reference sequence). Germline trimming cut 5 bases from V and 16 bases from J; bases unmatched to any gene: 8. This CDR3 is 12 amino acids long. CDR3 sequence (DNA): TGTGCCAGCAGCCCAGAGCGGGAGGGCCTATTCTTC. Translation: CASSPEREGLFF.

This clonotype was found a few times. The V call is TRBV6-5, the J call TRBJ2-7; no firm D call. The CDR3 runs to 15 residues. Trimming stripped 5 bases from V and 0 bases from J, with 14 bases between. Germline V gene lookup returns CDR1 MNHEY and CDR2 SVGAGI. The CDR3 coding sequence is TGTGCCAGCAGTCACGATCAAAGTACCTCCTACGAGCAGTACTTC. This codes for CASSHDQSTSYEQYF.

This clonotype has a handful of counts. The genes are TRBV7-3 and TRBJ2-2; weak D call: TRBD2 (6 bases). Deletions cut 4 bases from V and 6 bases from J, with 18 bases between. Germline lookup yields CDR1 SGHTA and CDR2 FQGTGA. The CDR3 is 16 residues long. The CDR3: CASSSTPWERAGELFF. In DNA, the CDR3 is TGTGCCAGCAGCTCCACCCCGTGGGAGCGGGCCGGGGAGCTGTTTTTT. The full variable domain, rest sourced from reference TRBV7-3 and TRBJ2-2, is GAGVSQTPSNKVTEKGKYVELRCDPISGHTALYWYRQSLGQGPEFLIYFQGTGAADDSGLPNDRFFAVRPEGSVSTLKIQRTERGDSAVYLCASSSTPWERAGELFFGEGSRLTVL.

The V gene is TRBV24-1, the J gene TRBJ1-5, with D possibly being TRBD1 (5 bases). This CDR3 is built from 14 residues. CDR1 is KGHDR, CDR2 SFDVKD, per germline. V dropped 3 bases and J dropped 6 bases, with 11 bases sitting between them. The CDR3 bases are TGTGCCACCAGTGATCAGGGTGCAGGTCAGCCCCAGCATTTT. This encodes CATSDQGAGQPQHF.

The chain recombines TRBV20-1 with TRBJ2-7; 8 nucleotides match TRBD1. The ends lost 7 bases at V and 2 bases at J; junction bases unmatched: 13. Germline values: CDR1 DFQATT, CDR2 SNEGSKA (reference sequence). This CDR3 contains 15 residues. The CDR3 region is CSVKRQGKIPYEQYF. In nucleotides, the CDR3 is TGCAGTGTCAAACGACAGGGGAAGATCCCCTACGAGCAGTACTTC.

V is TRBV12-3 or TRBV12-4 and J is TRBJ1-4; the D gene is possibly TRBD1 (6 bases). The CDR3 has 14 amino acids. Trimming shortened V by 6 bases and J by 4 bases, and 12 bases separated the two germline ends. The DNA of the CDR3 is TGTGCCAGCAGATTCGGGACACTTAATGAAAAACTGTTTTTT. It is translated as CASRFGTLNEKLFF.

J is TRBJ2-5 and V is TRBV28, with D possibly matching TRBD1 (6 bases). Germline V lookup: CDR1 MDHEN, CDR2 SYDVKM. The ends were cut back, 5 bases at V and 2 bases at J, with 12 bases in the middle. This CDR3 region has 14 residues. The CDR3 loop is CASSPGTQQETQYF. CDR3 sequence (DNA): TGTGCCAGCAGTCCCGGGACACAACAAGAGACCCAGTACTTC.

The V gene is TRBV30, the J gene TRBJ2-1; TRBD2 matches at 9 bases. The germline V gene has CDR1 GTSNPN and CDR2 SVGIG (reference sequence). Trimming cost V 0 bases and J 7 bases; bases outside gene matches: 16. The CDR3 has 18 amino acids. CDR3 coding DNA: TGTGCCTGGAGTGTACTCATTACGCGGGGGGGCATACAGAATGAGCAGTTCTTC. This translates into CAWSVLITRGGIQNEQFF.

The chain couples TRBV7-2 to TRBJ2-7, with D perhaps matching TRBD2 (5 bases). Between the trimmed V and J ends, which lost 0 bases and 7 bases, there was a span of 13 bases. The CDR3 contains 14 residues. The germline gives CDR1 SGHTA, CDR2 FQGNSA. The CDR3 DNA sequence: TGTGCCAGCAGCTTAGCGGCGGGTTTGGGAGAGCAGTACTTC. Translation gives CASSLAAGLGEQYF.

This clonotype was counted a few times. CDR3 nucleotide sequence: TGTGCCAGCAGCGCGAAAGGGGGGACTGAAGCTTTCTTT. It is translated as CASSAKGGTEAFF. The J gene is TRBJ1-1, the V gene TRBV5-6, with TRBD1 as a possible D gene (6 bases). The germline V and J ends were trimmed by 4 bases and 5 bases, with 12 bases remaining between them. The CDR3 loop spans 13 amino acids. CDR1 SGHDT and CDR2 YYEEEE come from the germline V gene.

This clonotype has more than one count but fewer than ten. The chain employs TRBV20-1 and TRBJ2-2, with 7 bases matching TRBD1. The CDR3 has 16 residues. Unmatched junction bases numbered 9, after V lost 5 bases and J lost 0 bases. Germline loops: CDR1 DFQATT, CDR2 SNEGSKA (reference sequence). CDR3: CSARTGAGPNTGELFF. The CDR3 coding sequence is TGCAGTGCTCGAACAGGGGCCGGTCCGAACACCGGGGAGCTGTTTTTT.

The chain recombines TRBV5-1 with TRBJ1-4, with 10 bases lining up with TRBD1. Germline loops: CDR1 SGHRS, CDR2 YFSETQ. CDR3 length: 16 amino acids. The junction had 1 base not matched to a gene; V was cut back by 2 bases and J by 0 bases. The CDR3 region is CASSFGQGATNEKLFF. CDR3 in DNA: TGCGCCAGCAGCTTCGGACAGGGGGCAACTAATGAAAAACTGTTTTTT.

The CDR3 DNA sequence: TGCAGTGCTAGAGAAGGGATGGTGGGTCGGGGTGAAGCTTTCTTT. It specifies CSAREGMVGRGEAFF. V and J are TRBV20-1 and TRBJ1-1; D unclear. From germline, CDR1 is DFQATT and CDR2 SNEGSKA (reference sequence). Trimming removed 0 bases from V and 7 bases from J, with 18 bases in between. This CDR3 has 15 residues.

This clonotype was picked up a small number of times. The chain joins TRBV6-5 to TRBJ2-1; D remains ambiguous. This CDR3 is built from 13 residues. Trimming pared 7 bases from V and 4 bases from J, leaving 11 bases between. Germline CDR1 and CDR2: MNHEY and SVGAGI. The CDR3 DNA is TGTGCCAGCACTTCGACCAATTACAATGAGCAGTTCTTC. Residues: CASTSTNYNEQFF.

The V and J genes are TRBV20-1 and TRBJ2-3; D ambiguous. The CDR3 length is 12 residues. CDR1 is DFQATT and CDR2 is SNEGSKA in the germline V gene (reference sequence). Trimming removed 5 bases from V and 0 bases from J, with 6 bases in between. The CDR3 nucleotides read TGCAGTGCTCCCAGGAGCACAGATACGCAGTATTTT. Protein product: CSAPRSTDTQYF.

The sample holds a few counts of this clonotype. J is TRBJ2-3 and V is TRBV25-1; possible D gene TRBD1, 7 bases. V lost 2 bases and J 4 bases, leaving 10 bases between the germline ends. CDR1 is MGHDK, CDR2 SYGVNS, per germline. This CDR3 region has 14 residues. The CDR3 coding sequence is TGTGCCAGCAGTGAAATCAGGGGGGCAGATACGCAGTATTTT. It encodes CASSEIRGADTQYF.

The CDR3 nucleotides are TGCAGCGCTGAGAACCCCGGGACAGGGATTCCTCAGCAGTACTTC. Protein sequence: CSAENPGTGIPQQYF. V is TRBV29-1 and J is TRBJ2-7; 9 bases agree with TRBD1. After removal of 7 bases from V and 8 bases from J, the junction contained 18 bases not matched to a gene. Germline V gene lookup returns CDR1 SQVTM and CDR2 ANQGSEA. The CDR3 runs 15 residues.

This clonotype was picked up a small number of times. This rearrangement joins TRBV6-5 to TRBJ2-7, with TRBD1 identical over 8 bases. Germline-derived CDR1 and CDR2 are MNHEY and SVGAGI. The V segment lost 2 bases and the J segment 3 bases; nucleotides outside the gene matches: 9. The CDR3 contains 16 residues. CDR3 bases: TGTGCCAGCAGTTACATGCCGGGACAGGAGAACTACGAGCAGTACTTC. Encoded protein: CASSYMPGQENYEQYF.

The rearrangement joins TRBV5-1 to TRBJ2-1; D is undetermined. Trimming cost V 1 base and J 8 bases, with 13 bases left between them. The germline V gene has CDR1 SGHRS and CDR2 YFSETQ. This CDR3 has 14 amino acids. The CDR3 here is CASSLSTGGDEQFF. In DNA form, the CDR3 reads TGCGCCAGCAGCTTGAGTACGGGTGGGGATGAGCAGTTCTTC.